The clone carrying this T cell receptor beta chain was recorded many times. The CDR3 consists of 13 residues. Germline-derived CDR1 and CDR2 are MNHNS and SASEGT. Trimming removed 7 bases at V and 0 bases at J, with 9 bases between. RNA transcripts gave rise to amplified TCR beta CDR3 regions. Initially, a first-round RT-PCR of the TCR CDR3 employed the HTBI primer set. TCRdb fed the multiplex PCR reads into MiXCR, producing one record per CDR3 protein. The sample holds about 500,000 distinct CDR3 sequences, 15% to 20% seen once. This sample is drawn from a study of T cells in Graves' hyperthyroidism and ophthalmopathy.

The sample consisted of blood. The source is a woman aged 18-29 years with Graves' ophthalmopathy. J is TRBJ1-1 and V is TRBV6-1; D gene ambiguous. The DNA for the CDR3 is TGTGCCAGCACCCCTAGGATGAACACTGAAGCTTTCTTT. It translates to CASTPRMNTEAFF.